These 27 T cell receptor beta chains share one sample of origin, sequenced in a study of monozygotic twins with inflammatory bowel disease. One entry per CDR3 protein, without DNA, is what TCRdb gives after re-calling the 5' RACE reads. In all, the sample yields 420,000 or so distinct CDR3 sequences. The sample was blood. These receptors all stem from a human donor with ulcerative colitis or Crohn's disease, or a healthy co-twin of an affected twin (not recorded which).

This rearrangement joins TRBV20-1 to TRBJ2-7; the TRBD1 assignment by TCRdb is unverifiable without DNA. The CDR3 length is 14 residues. Germline V CDR1 and CDR2: DFQATT, SNEGSKA (reference sequence). CDR3 loop: CSAPPVTNSYEQYF.

J is TRBJ1-2 and V is TRBV27; there is no DNA to check the TCRdb D call of TRBD1. Germline V gives CDR1 MNHEY, CDR2 SMNVEV (reference sequence). There are 17 residues in the CDR3. The CDR3: CASGYPGGGRPPYGYTF.

The CDR3 loop is CASSLGRGGYEQYF. The V call is TRBV12-3 or TRBV12-4, the J call TRBJ2-7; TCRdb's D gene call, TRBD1, goes unchecked for lack of DNA. This CDR3 has 14 amino acids.

The J gene is TRBJ2-2, the V gene TRBV4-3. Germline CDR1 and CDR2: LGHNA and YSLEER. The length of the CDR3 is 18 residues. The CDR3: CASSQKAAGSANTGELFF.

This rearrangement joins TRBV6-5 to TRBJ1-1. Germline CDR1 MNHEY, CDR2 SVGAGI. The length of the CDR3 is 16 residues. Here the CDR3 reads CASSYPSAGINTEAFF.

The V call is TRBV12-3 or TRBV12-4, the J call TRBJ2-3. The CDR3 is 13 amino acids. The CDR3 region is CASAGTSTDTQYF.

V usage is TRBV6-2 or TRBV6-3 and J usage is TRBJ2-3; the TRBD2 assignment by TCRdb is unverifiable without DNA. Germline V gene sequence: CDR1 MNHEY, CDR2 SVGEGT. The CDR3 sequence is 15 residues long. The CDR3 protein is CASRTWTSGTDTQYF.

The chain combines TRBV5-1 with TRBJ2-2; TCRdb designates TRBD2, a call that cannot be tested without DNA. The CDR3 length is 15 residues. From germline, CDR1 is SGHRS and CDR2 YFSETQ. The chain's CDR3 is CASSLLAGDSGELFF.

J is TRBJ2-7 and V is TRBV15. Germline-derived CDR1 and CDR2 are LNHNV and YYDKDF (reference sequence). There are 15 residues in the CDR3. This CDR3 reads CATSRADPYGYEQYF. The full variable domain, its missing parts supplied by reference TRBV15 and TRBJ2-7, is DAMVIQNPRYQVTQFGKPVTLSCSQTLNHNVMYWYQQKSSQAPKLLFHYYDKDFNNEADTPDNFQSRRPNTSFCFLDIRSPGLGDTAMYLCATSRADPYGYEQYFGPGTRLTVT.

The V call is TRBV6-5, the J call TRBJ1-1; TCRdb's assignment of TRBD1 cannot be checked, as there is no DNA. CDR3 size: 15 residues. CDR1 is MNHEY and CDR2 is SVGAGI in the germline V gene. CDR3 region: CASSSVGSGRTEAFF.

The V and J genes are TRBV5-6 and TRBJ2-2. The CDR3 totals 15 residues. From germline, CDR1 is SGHDT and CDR2 YYEEEE. The CDR3 loop reads CASSFGPGKTGELFF.

The CDR3 spells CASSRLADNTGELFF. This chain connects TRBV18 to TRBJ2-2; TCRdb selects TRBD2, and the lack of DNA leaves this call unchecked. Germline-derived CDR1 and CDR2 are KGHSH and LQKENI. The CDR3 is 15 amino acids.

The rearrangement joins TRBV2 to TRBJ1-1. The CDR3 totals 13 residues. Germline V gene data show CDR1 as SNHLY and CDR2 as FYNNEI. This CDR3 is CASLLRGNTEAFF.

The chain carries TRBV5-1 and TRBJ2-1; TCRdb picks TRBD2, but there is no DNA to check that call. Germline V lookup: CDR1 SGHRS, CDR2 YFSETQ. CDR3 length: 18 residues. CDR3 in amino acids: CASSLAVLAGGPGNEQFF.

The V call is TRBV24-1, the J call TRBJ2-3; without DNA, the TCRdb call of TRBD1 cannot be checked. The CDR3 has 16 amino acids. Germline values: CDR1 KGHDR, CDR2 SFDVKD. The CDR3 sequence is CATSDFRQGGADTQYF.

The chain carries TRBV3-1 and TRBJ2-6; TCRdb's D call, TRBD2, is unchecked because there is no DNA. This CDR3 has 16 amino acids. CDR1 and CDR2 (germline): LGHDT, YNNKEL (reference sequence). The CDR3 loop is CASSSGLRAGANVLTF.

This sequence joins TRBV11-2 and TRBJ2-3; there is no DNA to check the TCRdb D call of TRBD2. The CDR3 covers 14 residues. CDR1 and CDR2 from the germline V gene are SGHAT and FQNNGV. CDR3 loop: CASSLLSGGGTQYF.

The chain couples TRBV5-1 to TRBJ2-6; TCRdb calls TRBD1, which cannot be checked without DNA. Germline V gives CDR1 SGHRS, CDR2 YFSETQ. This CDR3 is 17 amino acids long. The CDR3 region is CASRPGQRTSGANVLTF.

The chain joins TRBV20-1 to TRBJ1-5; without DNA, the TCRdb call of TRBD1 cannot be checked. From germline, CDR1 is DFQATT and CDR2 SNEGSKA (reference sequence). The CDR3 has 14 amino acids. CDR3 region: CSASAGYSNQPQHF.

The rearrangement uses TRBV24-1 and TRBJ1-2; TCRdb indicates TRBD1, and absent DNA this call remains unverified. The CDR3 loop spans 13 amino acids. CDR1 and CDR2 from the germline V gene are KGHDR and SFDVKD. The CDR3 region is CATRATGGAGYTF.

V usage is TRBV7-9 and J usage is TRBJ1-2; TCRdb's D gene call, TRBD1, goes unchecked for lack of DNA. Germline V gives CDR1 SEHNR, CDR2 FQNEAQ (reference sequence). This CDR3 region has 15 residues. CDR3 loop: CASSPRTGINYGYTF.

The rearrangement joins TRBV28 to TRBJ2-1; TCRdb selects TRBD1, and the lack of DNA leaves this call unchecked. Germline V gives CDR1 MDHEN, CDR2 SYDVKM. The CDR3 runs to 16 residues. The CDR3 is CASSPSGGYNYNEQFF.

The chain has TRBV20-1 and TRBJ2-5; the TCRdb call, TRBD1, lacks DNA for checking. The CDR3 covers 15 residues. Germline values: CDR1 DFQATT, CDR2 SNEGSKA (reference sequence). CDR3 protein: CSAPTGSGPQETQYF.

This CDR3 is CASSPPGLVPLTGELFF. The rearrangement joins TRBV19 to TRBJ2-2; absent DNA, TCRdb's TRBD2 call cannot be checked. CDR3 length: 17 residues. Looked up from germline, CDR1 is LNHDA and CDR2 is SQIVND (reference sequence).

This chain's CDR3 is CSVGDGGRPQHF. This sequence joins TRBV29-1 and TRBJ1-5; TCRdb returns TRBD1, unconfirmable since there is no DNA. The V gene's germline CDR1 is SQVTM and CDR2 ANQGSEA. The CDR3 contains 12 residues.

The V call is TRBV5-1, the J call TRBJ2-1. This CDR3 is built from 15 residues. Germline V CDR1 and CDR2: SGHRS, YFSETQ. CDR3 in amino acids: CASSLVGEGYNEQFF.

The J gene is TRBJ2-3, the V gene TRBV10-3; absent DNA, TCRdb's TRBD1 call cannot be checked. This CDR3 spans 13 amino acids. CDR1 is ENHRY and CDR2 is SYGVKD in the germline V gene. CDR3 protein: CAITETGVNTQYF.